Below, 26 T cell receptor beta chains from the same sample are listed, as sequenced in a study of blood T cells in healthy people across ages. For the second PCR, which ran for 7 to 11 cycles, a sample-barcoded 5' primer and a J-beta primer mix were used. TCRdb re-called the 5' RACE reads with MiXCR, one entry per CDR3 protein. Of around 800,000 distinct CDR3 sequences detected, about 55% appear once; the ten largest clones hold around 40%. The sample comprised blood. These receptor sequences come from an elderly man in good health.

In the case of this clonotype: The germline gene is not matched at one end of the junction; a read error may be the cause. This chain uses TRBV28 with TRBJ2-5, with 7 bases identical to TRBD2. The DNA end is a closer match to TRBJ2-7, so the J assignment may be wrong. In germline, CDR1 is MDHEN, CDR2 SYDVKM. This CDR3 comprises 17 residues. In nucleotides, the CDR3 is TGTGCCGGCAGTTTGATGATCCTCACTAGCGTACCCTACGAGCAGTACTTC. Amino acid sequence: CAGSLMILTSVPYEQYF.

This clonotype turned up a few times. The rearrangement links TRBV20-1 to TRBJ2-3, with no clear D. The CDR3 loop spans 12 amino acids. Germline V gene data show CDR1 as DFQATT and CDR2 as SNEGSKA (reference sequence). V lost 3 bases and J lost 4, with 8 bases in between. CDR3 amino acids: CSARAVADTQYF. The DNA for the CDR3 is TGCAGTGCTAGGGCCGTCGCAGATACGCAGTATTTT.

About this clonotype: A far larger clone lies a single base away; this is likely a read error. This sequence joins TRBV12-3 or TRBV12-4 and TRBJ2-5; no clear D gene. This CDR3 has 11 residues. The CDR3 reads CASSPKETRYF. The CDR3 bases are TGTGCCAGCAGTCCGAAAGAGACCCGGTACTTC.

This chain joins TRBV7-8 and TRBJ2-7; 8 nucleotides agree with TRBD2. Trimming removed 5 bases from V and 2 bases from J; junction bases left unmatched: 8. The length of the CDR3 is 15 residues. Per germline, CDR1 SGHVS and CDR2 FQNEAQ. CDR3 sequence: CASSGRGGRTYEQYF. CDR3 bases: TGTGCCAGCAGCGGAAGAGGCGGGAGGACCTACGAGCAGTACTTC.

As concerns this clonotype: This may come from a read error, since a much larger clone is one base off. CDR3 residues: CASRYSNEQYF. In nucleotides, the CDR3 is TGCGCCAGCAGGTACAGCAATGAGCAGTACTTC. The chain links TRBV5-1 to TRBJ2-7; D unclear. V was cut by 5 bases and J by 7 bases, with 10 bases left in between. Germline V gives CDR1 SGHRS, CDR2 YFSETQ. The length of the CDR3 is 11 residues.

The table lists this clonotype with a count of one. The CDR3 loop reads CASSPPGAGSIGYTF. As DNA, the CDR3 is TGCGCCAGCAGCCCCCCCGGCGCAGGGTCGATTGGCTACACCTTC. This chain uses TRBV5-1 with TRBJ1-2; D perhaps matches TRBD1 (5 bases). The length of the CDR3 is 15 residues. The V gene lost 4 bases and the J gene lost 7 bases, with 20 bases spanning the gap. CDR1 is SGHRS, CDR2 YFSETQ, per germline.

This clonotype was recorded a few times. The chain employs TRBV7-8 and TRBJ2-3; TRBD2 is a possible D gene (6 bases). The CDR3 totals 15 residues. The germline V gene has CDR1 SGHVS and CDR2 FQNEAQ. The germline V and J ends were trimmed by 5 bases and 0 bases, with 12 bases remaining between them. This CDR3 reads CASSRGLASTDTQYF. The CDR3, as DNA: TGTGCCAGCAGCCGGGGGTTGGCCAGCACAGATACGCAGTATTTT. The full variable domain, completed using reference TRBV7-8 and TRBJ2-3, is GAGVSQSPRYKVAKRGQDVALRCDPISGHVSLFWYQQALGQGPEFLTYFQNEAQLDKSGLPSDRFFAERPEGSVSTLKIQRTQQEDSAVYLCASSRGLASTDTQYFGPGTRLTVL.

The chain recombines TRBV12-3 or TRBV12-4 with TRBJ2-5, with D tentatively TRBD1 (6 bases). With 2 bases removed from V and 3 bases from J, the gap between germline ends came to 10 bases. This CDR3 contains 14 residues. The CDR3 sequence is CASSLTDRKETQYF. DNA of the CDR3: TGTGCCAGCAGTTTAACGGACAGAAAAGAGACCCAGTACTTC.

The chain recombines TRBV9 with TRBJ2-3; a possible D gene is TRBD2 (6 bases). Between the trimmed V and J ends, which lost 4 bases and 3 bases, there was a span of 18 bases. The CDR3 totals 16 residues. Per germline, CDR1 SGDLS and CDR2 YYNGEE. The CDR3 sequence: CASSTPGGPMTDTQYF. The CDR3 DNA follows: TGTGCCAGCAGCACACCTGGAGGGCCAATGACAGATACGCAGTATTTT.

This clonotype was seen a handful of times. This chain connects TRBV6-5 to TRBJ2-4; tentative D call: TRBD2 (6 bases). CDR3 size: 14 residues. Germline loops: CDR1 MNHEY, CDR2 SVGAGI. With 7 bases removed from V and 1 base from J, the gap between germline ends came to 11 bases. CDR3 coding DNA: TGTGCCAGCATCGGGAGAGGGGCCAAAAACATTCAGTACTTC. It specifies CASIGRGAKNIQYF.

The V gene is TRBV20-1, the J gene TRBJ1-5; D is unclear. CDR3 size: 12 residues. Germline V lookup: CDR1 DFQATT, CDR2 SNEGSKA (reference sequence). V was clipped by 3 bases and J by 7 bases, with 10 bases between them. CDR3 region: CSARPGGQPQHF. CDR3 nucleotides: TGCAGTGCTAGGCCCGGTGGCCAGCCCCAGCATTTT.

The gene calls are TRBV6-5 and TRBJ2-3, with D perhaps matching TRBD1 (5 bases). CDR3 size: 15 residues. With 2 bases removed from V and 4 bases from J, the gap between germline ends came to 13 bases. Germline CDR1 is MNHEY and CDR2 is SVGAGI. The DNA of the CDR3 is TGTGCCAGCAGTTACGGGGCCGACTCAGCAGATACGCAGTATTTT. This gives the protein CASSYGADSADTQYF.

This chain uses TRBV2 with TRBJ2-3, with D perhaps TRBD1 (6 bases). The CDR3 covers 14 residues. Per germline, CDR1 SNHLY and CDR2 FYNNEI. V gave up 11 bases and J gave up 6 bases, with 21 bases separating them. The CDR3 region has the DNA TGTGCCTGCCGGCTGAGGGGGTTCGGGGATACGCAGTATTTT. This codes for CACRLRGFGDTQYF.

The gene calls are TRBV7-9 and TRBJ2-3; 9 bases fit TRBD1. Per the germline V gene, CDR1 is SEHNR and CDR2 is FQNEAQ (reference sequence). The V segment lost 5 bases and the J segment 5 bases; nucleotides outside the gene matches: 8. This CDR3 has 15 amino acids. CDR3 protein: CASSPWDRAVDTQYF. CDR3 in DNA: TGTGCCAGCAGCCCCTGGGACAGGGCCGTAGATACGCAGTATTTT.

The chain joins TRBV7-9 to TRBJ1-2; perhaps TRBD1 as D (6 bases). CDR1 and CDR2 from the germline V gene are SEHNR and FQNEAQ (reference sequence). Trimming shortened V by 1 base and J by 0 bases, and 15 bases separated the two germline ends. The length of the CDR3 is 17 residues. CDR3 amino acids: CASSLESGGTPNYGYTF. The DNA of the CDR3 is TGTGCCAGCAGCTTAGAGTCGGGGGGCACGCCTAACTATGGCTACACCTTC.

The V gene is TRBV5-1, the J gene TRBJ2-4; 7 bases match TRBD1. Germline lookup yields CDR1 SGHRS and CDR2 YFSETQ. Losses at the gene ends were 5 bases for V and 2 bases for J; bases not matched to a gene: 10. The CDR3 is made up of 16 amino acids. DNA of the CDR3: TGCGCCAGCAGTCAAATAAGGGGGCTTCCCAAAAACATTCAGTACTTC. Translating it yields CASSQIRGLPKNIQYF.

This clonotype was observed a few times. The gene calls are TRBV6-2 or TRBV6-3 and TRBJ1-2; D is ambiguous. The V end was cut by 0 bases, the J end by 2 bases, with 7 bases between. Germline V CDR1 and CDR2: MNHEY, SVGEGT. The CDR3 runs 14 residues. This CDR3 is CASSYSTENYGYTF. CDR3 DNA: TGTGCCAGCAGTTACTCGACTGAGAACTATGGCTACACCTTC.

This clonotype was counted only a few times. The V and J genes are TRBV3-1 and TRBJ2-7; 10 bases match TRBD2. The CDR3 contains 15 residues. Germline CDR1 is LGHDT and CDR2 is YNNKEL (reference sequence). V trimming: 2 bases; J trimming: 1 base; junction bases outside the gene matches: 2. Here the CDR3 reads CASSQTSGVSYEQYF. The CDR3 coding sequence is TGTGCCAGCAGCCAAACTAGCGGGGTGTCCTACGAGCAGTACTTC.

The chain couples TRBV4-1 to TRBJ2-1; D is uncertain. The CDR3 runs to 16 residues. Germline-derived CDR1 and CDR2 are MGHRA and YSYEKL. Trimming removed 4 bases at V and 7 bases at J, with 20 bases between. The CDR3 nucleotides read TGCGCCAGCAGCCCCCACTCCCAACGGGCCTTGAATGAGCAGTTCTTC. Translation: CASSPHSQRALNEQFF.

The gene calls are TRBV29-1 and TRBJ1-1; a weak D match, TRBD1 (6 bases). Trimming removed 7 bases at V and 6 bases at J, with 24 bases between. The CDR3 consists of 15 residues. CDR1 is SQVTM and CDR2 is ANQGSEA in the germline V gene. CDR3 loop: CSERDPGQPRAEAFF. CDR3 DNA: TGCAGCGAAAGGGATCCGGGACAACCAAGGGCTGAAGCTTTCTTT. Together with reference TRBV29-1 and TRBJ1-1, the CDR3 gives the full variable domain: SAVISQKPSRDICQRGTSLTIQCQVDSQVTMMFWYRQQPGQSLTLIATANQGSEATYESGFVIDKFPISRPNLTFSTLTVSNMSPEDSSIYLCSERDPGQPRAEAFFGQGTRLTVV.

CDR3 DNA: TGCAGTGCCAGTGGGACCCAGCTAGCGGGAGTGAAGTACTTC. Translation: CSASGTQLAGVKYF. V usage is TRBV20-1 and J usage is TRBJ2-5, with TRBD2 matching 10 bases. V was pared by 6 bases and J by 12 bases, with 16 bases of the junction left unmatched. CDR1 is DFQATT and CDR2 is SNEGSKA in the germline V gene (reference sequence). The CDR3 consists of 14 residues.

The chain uses TRBV12-3 or TRBV12-4 and TRBJ2-7, with a weak D call TRBD2 (6 bases). V was pared by 6 bases and J by 5 bases, with 14 bases between. The CDR3 is 13 amino acids. This CDR3 is CASRATSFHEQYF. The CDR3 DNA reads TGTGCCAGCAGAGCAACTAGCTTCCACGAGCAGTACTTC.

V usage is TRBV29-1 and J usage is TRBJ1-2; tentative D call: TRBD1 (5 bases). The V gene's germline CDR1 is SQVTM and CDR2 ANQGSEA. The CDR3 runs to 14 residues. V was pared by 6 bases and J by 0 bases, with 14 bases between. This chain's CDR3 is CSVGNLGANYGYTF. As DNA, the CDR3 is TGCAGCGTCGGGAACCTGGGGGCTAACTATGGCTACACCTTC.

V usage is TRBV9 and J usage is TRBJ2-1, with D tentatively TRBD2 (6 bases). The V gene's germline CDR1 is SGDLS and CDR2 YYNGEE. V was shortened by 5 bases and J by 5 bases, with 17 bases between the two germline ends. CDR3 length: 15 amino acids. The CDR3 DNA reads as TGTGCCAGCAGGCACCCTAGCGCAGGCCACAATGAGCAGTTCTTC. Its protein product is CASRHPSAGHNEQFF.

This clonotype was counted between two and nine times. The V call is TRBV20-1, the J call TRBJ2-7, with TRBD1 matching 8 bases. The V segment lost 7 bases and the J segment 4 bases; nucleotides outside the gene matches: 9. CDR1 and CDR2 (germline): DFQATT, SNEGSKA (reference sequence). This CDR3 spans 13 amino acids. CDR3 residues: CSVGQGMGYEQYF. CDR3 coding DNA: TGCAGTGTTGGACAGGGTATGGGTTACGAGCAGTACTTC.

In DNA, the CDR3 is TGTGCCAGCAGCCTACAGCGCGGAGGCTACACCTTC. It encodes CASSLQRGGYTF. The genes are TRBV5-6 and TRBJ1-2; D unclear. The CDR3 is 12 residues long. Per the germline V gene, CDR1 is SGHDT and CDR2 is YYEEEE. The ends were cut back, 4 bases at V and 8 bases at J, with 12 bases in the middle.